The 28 T cell receptor beta chains below all came from one sample that was sequenced in a study of shared clonotypes between healthy human individuals. Assay: immunoSEQ multiplex PCR; the TCRdb copy retains only in-frame clones and omits some. The sample contains about a million clones, around 74% of which appear only once. The sample taken for sequencing was memory CD4+ T cells sorted from blood. Subset noted: CD45RA-negative fraction. The source is a man between 18 and 35 years old in good health.

On this clone itself: Within the sample, other DNA sequences also encode this same CDR3. This chain links TRBV5-1 with TRBJ2-3; D gene unclear. Germline V CDR1 and CDR2: SGHRS, YFSETQ. This CDR3 is built from 12 residues. V dropped 4 bases and J dropped 0 bases, with 3 bases sitting between them. The CDR3, as DNA: TGCGCCAGCAGCGTGAGCACAGATACGCAGTATTTT. Translating it yields CASSVSTDTQYF.

The V gene is TRBV9, the J gene TRBJ2-1; D remains ambiguous. This CDR3 is 12 amino acids long. Trimming cost V 2 bases and J 9 bases, with 9 bases left between them. Looked up from germline, CDR1 is SGDLS and CDR2 is YYNGEE. CDR3 nucleotides: TGTGCCAGCAGCGTCTTTCTAGGTGAGCAGTTCTTC. This codes for CASSVFLGEQFF.

V is TRBV6-5 and J is TRBJ2-7; 11 bases match TRBD1. CDR3 size: 15 residues. From germline, CDR1 is MNHEY and CDR2 SVGAGI. V was pared by 5 bases and J by 2 bases, with 5 bases of the junction left unmatched. CDR3 region: CASSRKGQGAYEQYF. The CDR3 DNA follows: TGTGCCAGCAGTCGTAAGGGACAGGGGGCCTACGAGCAGTACTTC.

The rearrangement uses TRBV6-1 and TRBJ2-7, with 10 bases lining up with TRBD1. The trim removed 4 bases at V and 2 bases at J, leaving 2 bases unmatched. The CDR3 consists of 14 residues. In germline, CDR1 is MNHNS, CDR2 SASEGT. CDR3 in DNA: TGTGCCAGCAGTGGGGACAGGGGCCCCTACGAGCAGTACTTC. It encodes CASSGDRGPYEQYF.

The gene calls are TRBV5-1 and TRBJ2-3; D is ambiguous. CDR3 length: 15 residues. Per germline, CDR1 SGHRS and CDR2 YFSETQ. V lost 0 bases to trimming and J lost 2 bases, with 10 bases between them. For the CDR3, the DNA is TGCGCCAGCAGCTTGGAGGACGGACCCACAGATACGCAGTATTTT. Residues: CASSLEDGPTDTQYF.

The CDR3 nucleotides are TGCGCCAGCAGCTTGGGGACAGAAATCGAGACCCAGTACTTC. Translation gives CASSLGTEIETQYF. This sequence joins TRBV5-1 and TRBJ2-5; weak D call: TRBD1 (6 bases). Deletions cut 0 bases from V and 5 bases from J, with 11 bases between. The length of the CDR3 is 14 residues. From germline, CDR1 is SGHRS and CDR2 YFSETQ.

The chain joins TRBV7-9 to TRBJ1-5, with a tentative D call TRBD1 (6 bases). The CDR3 sequence is 16 residues long. Germline lookup yields CDR1 SEHNR and CDR2 FQNEAQ (reference sequence). V lost 1 base to trimming and J lost 0 bases, with 10 bases between them. The CDR3 nucleotides read TGTGCCAGCAGCTTAGGGGGGGCCCCTAGCAATCAGCCCCAGCATTTT. It encodes CASSLGGAPSNQPQHF.

This chain links TRBV4-2 with TRBJ1-1; D is unclear. Germline V gene data show CDR1 as LGHNA and CDR2 as YNFKEQ. The CDR3 is made up of 13 amino acids. V lost 0 bases and J 11 bases, leaving 13 bases between the germline ends. The CDR3: CASSQDLVTTAFF. DNA of the CDR3: TGTGCCAGCAGCCAAGATTTGGTCACTACGGCTTTCTTT.

The rearrangement uses TRBV2 and TRBJ2-7; perhaps TRBD1 as D (6 bases). With 7 bases removed from V and 2 bases from J, the gap between germline ends came to 15 bases. Germline CDR1 SNHLY, CDR2 FYNNEI. The CDR3 has 14 amino acids. The CDR3 loop is CASNPGTITYEQYF. The CDR3 DNA is TGTGCCAGCAATCCTGGGACAATAACCTACGAGCAGTACTTC.

A note on this clone: Other DNA sequences in this specimen translate into the identical CDR3. The V and J genes are TRBV18 and TRBJ2-3; 9 bases line up with TRBD2. The V gene end was trimmed by 0 bases and the J gene end by 2 bases; junction bases not matched to a gene: 6. From germline, CDR1 is KGHSH and CDR2 LQKENI. The CDR3 spans 17 residues. CDR3 protein: CASSPPWASGDTDTQYF. CDR3 bases: TGTGCCAGCTCACCACCATGGGCTAGCGGGGACACAGATACGCAGTATTTT.

This clone was recorded once. The genes are TRBV28 and TRBJ2-3; 8 positions agree with TRBD2. CDR1 is MDHEN, CDR2 SYDVKM, per germline. This CDR3 contains 14 residues. Germline trimming cut 5 bases from V and 4 bases from J; bases unmatched to any gene: 5. The CDR3 is CASSTAGVADTQYF. CDR3 nucleotides: TGTGCCAGCAGTACAGCGGGAGTCGCAGATACGCAGTATTTT.

This clone came up a few times. The chain couples TRBV7-2 to TRBJ2-5, with D uncertain. The CDR3 sequence is 14 residues long. Germline V lookup: CDR1 SGHTA, CDR2 FQGNSA. Deletions cut 7 bases from V and 4 bases from J, with 16 bases between. The CDR3 DNA sequence: TGTGCCAGCAAAAATCTGTCCCTGACAGAGACCCAGTACTTC. Amino acids: CASKNLSLTETQYF.

V gene TRBV30 combines with J gene TRBJ1-6; D gene uncertain. The germline V gene has CDR1 GTSNPN and CDR2 SVGIG (reference sequence). Between the trimmed V and J ends, which lost 8 bases and 8 bases, there was a span of 16 bases. The CDR3 contains 13 residues. In DNA form, the CDR3 reads TGTGCCGGGCGGCTTTACAAGGATTCACCCCTCCACTTT. It yields the protein CAGRLYKDSPLHF.

This chain links TRBV28 with TRBJ1-2; no clear D gene. This CDR3 spans 14 amino acids. Per germline, CDR1 MDHEN and CDR2 SYDVKM. V lost 5 bases and J 8 bases, leaving 18 bases between the germline ends. DNA of the CDR3: TGTGCCAGCAGTCCTCCGATTGGAGCCGAGGGCTACACCTTC. This translates into CASSPPIGAEGYTF.

Only one count was recorded for this clone. The gene calls are TRBV19 and TRBJ2-4, with D possibly being TRBD1 or TRBD2 (5 bases each). Germline assignment: CDR1 LNHDA and CDR2 SQIVND (reference sequence). Trimming took off 3 bases at V and 9 bases at J, with 18 bases between the two ends. The CDR3 sequence is 15 residues long. CDR3 protein: CASSIQRDPKFIQYF. CDR3 nucleotides: TGTGCCAGTAGTATCCAACGGGACCCGAAGTTCATTCAGTACTTC. The full variable domain, completed using reference TRBV19 and TRBJ2-4, is DGGITQSPKYLFRKEGQNVTLSCEQNLNHDAMYWYRQDPGQGLRLIYYSQIVNDFQKGDIAEGYSVSREKKESFPLTVTSAQKNPTAFYLCASSIQRDPKFIQYFGAGTRLSVL.

This chain connects TRBV30 to TRBJ1-1; D is uncertain. There are 15 residues in the CDR3. Germline values: CDR1 GTSNPN, CDR2 SVGIG (reference sequence). The germline V and J ends were trimmed by 0 bases and 7 bases, with 18 bases remaining between them. CDR3 DNA: TGTGCCTGGAGTGTACTGGGTACAACTCCTCTTGAAGCTTTCTTT. This gives the protein CAWSVLGTTPLEAFF.

The chain joins TRBV28 to TRBJ2-5; possible D gene TRBD1, 6 bases. Looked up from germline, CDR1 is MDHEN and CDR2 is SYDVKM. Trimming pared 6 bases from V and 6 bases from J, leaving 8 bases between. The CDR3 spans 11 residues. Written as DNA, the CDR3 is TGTGCCAGCAGGGGGGCCAAGACCCAGTACTTC. As protein: CASRGAKTQYF.

This clone has more than one count but fewer than ten. V and J are TRBV7-8 and TRBJ2-6; no reliable D call. V gave up 10 bases and J gave up 4 bases, with 11 bases separating them. This CDR3 is 13 amino acids long. Per germline, CDR1 SGHVS and CDR2 FQNEAQ. This CDR3 is CANSPLGANVLTF. The CDR3, as DNA: TGTGCCAACAGTCCCCTCGGGGCCAACGTCCTGACTTTC.

This clone turned up a few times. CDR3 sequence: CASRPSGTGGDTQYF. Written as DNA, the CDR3 is TGTGCCAGCAGACCCTCCGGGACAGGAGGGGATACGCAGTATTTT. The chain links TRBV6-1 to TRBJ2-3; 8 nucleotides align to TRBD1. V was clipped by 6 bases and J by 6 bases; unmatched bases: 11. Germline lookup yields CDR1 MNHNS and CDR2 SASEGT. This CDR3 has 15 amino acids.

The gene calls are TRBV6-1 and TRBJ1-1; D possibly corresponds to TRBD1 (5 bases). Trimming cost V 2 bases and J 5 bases, with 12 bases left between them. This CDR3 is 14 amino acids long. Germline loops: CDR1 MNHNS, CDR2 SASEGT. The CDR3 loop is CASSERGRVTEAFF. DNA of the CDR3: TGTGCCAGCAGTGAAAGGGGAAGGGTTACTGAAGCTTTCTTT.

The chain recombines TRBV7-9 with TRBJ2-3; TRBD2 might be the D (5 bases). V was clipped by 5 bases and J by 5 bases, with 14 bases between them. The CDR3 length is 14 residues. Germline CDR1 SEHNR, CDR2 FQNEAQ (reference sequence). CDR3 amino acids: CASSLYGAGDTQYF. The CDR3 nucleotides read TGTGCCAGCAGCCTCTACGGCGCGGGAGATACGCAGTATTTT.

J is TRBJ1-2 and V is TRBV10-3, with TRBD1 matching over 7 bases. V gave up 10 bases and J gave up 2 bases; unmatched junction bases: 10. The CDR3 is made up of 14 amino acids. Germline V CDR1 and CDR2: ENHRY, SYGVKD. The CDR3, as DNA: TGTGCCAGCAGCCCCGGGACAGCAAACTATGGCTACACCTTC. This translates into CASSPGTANYGYTF.

A note on this clone: Other DNA variants within this sample encode the same CDR3. V usage is TRBV27 and J usage is TRBJ2-7; the match to TRBD1 covers 10 bases. Germline loops: CDR1 MNHEY, CDR2 SMNVEV (reference sequence). With V trimmed by 6 bases and J by 0 bases, 5 bases remained unmatched. The CDR3 sequence is 15 residues long. The CDR3 reads CASSLGQGVSYEQYF. As DNA, the CDR3 is TGTGCCAGCAGCCTAGGACAGGGGGTCTCCTACGAGCAGTACTTC.

The CDR3 spells CASSQGGQGGETQYF. CDR3 nucleotides: TGCGCCAGCAGCCAAGGGGGACAGGGGGGAGAGACCCAGTACTTC. The gene calls are TRBV4-3 and TRBJ2-5, with TRBD1 matching over 11 bases. Germline CDR1 LGHNA, CDR2 YSLEER. The J segment lost 4 bases and the V segment lost 1 base, leaving 2 bases of the junction unmatched. This CDR3 is 15 amino acids long.

This chain joins TRBV29-1 and TRBJ2-2; D unclear. Germline V CDR1 and CDR2: SQVTM, ANQGSEA. This CDR3 has 14 residues. V lost 1 base, J lost 5 bases, and 11 bases lay in between. CDR3 residues: CSVEGMWSTGELFF. The CDR3 DNA reads as TGCAGCGTTGAAGGGATGTGGTCTACCGGGGAGCTGTTTTTT.

The rearrangement uses TRBV18 and TRBJ2-5, with unresolved D. V lost 4 bases, J lost 0 bases, and 6 bases lay in between. The germline gives CDR1 KGHSH, CDR2 LQKENI. The CDR3 sequence is 13 residues long. The CDR3: CASSLQYQETQYF. As DNA, the CDR3 is TGTGCCAGCTCACTCCAGTACCAAGAGACCCAGTACTTC.

As DNA, the CDR3 is TGTGCCAGCAGCTTGGTGGGACAGAACACTGAAGCTTTCTTT. Translation gives CASSLVGQNTEAFF. The chain uses TRBV5-4 and TRBJ1-1; possibly TRBD1 for D (6 bases). The CDR3 spans 14 residues. V lost 0 bases and J lost 1, with 7 bases in between. Germline-derived CDR1 and CDR2 are SGHNT and YYREEE (reference sequence). The whole variable domain, remainder taken from reference TRBV5-4 and TRBJ1-1, is ETGVTQSPTHLIKTRGQQVTLRCSSQSGHNTVSWYQQALGQGPQFIFQYYREEENGRGNFPPRFSGLQFPNYSSELNVNALELDDSALYLCASSLVGQNTEAFFGQGTRLTVV.

This clone has just one count. The same CDR3 is also encoded by other DNA sequences in this sample. The chain joins TRBV6-1 to TRBJ2-7, with D hard to call. CDR3 size: 11 residues. From germline, CDR1 is MNHNS and CDR2 SASEGT. V was clipped by 2 bases and J by 4 bases, with 3 bases between them. The CDR3 reads CASSESYEQYF. As DNA, the CDR3 is TGTGCCAGCAGTGAAAGTTACGAGCAGTACTTC.